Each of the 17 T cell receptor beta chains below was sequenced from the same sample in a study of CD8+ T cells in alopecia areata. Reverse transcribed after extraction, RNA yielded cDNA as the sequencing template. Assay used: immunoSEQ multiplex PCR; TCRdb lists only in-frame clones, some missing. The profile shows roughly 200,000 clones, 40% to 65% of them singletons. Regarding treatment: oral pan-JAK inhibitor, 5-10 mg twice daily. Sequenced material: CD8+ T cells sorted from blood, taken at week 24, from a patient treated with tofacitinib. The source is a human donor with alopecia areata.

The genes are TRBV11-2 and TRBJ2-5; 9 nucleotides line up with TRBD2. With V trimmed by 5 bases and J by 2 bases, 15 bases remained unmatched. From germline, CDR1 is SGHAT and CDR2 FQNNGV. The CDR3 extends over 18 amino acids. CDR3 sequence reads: CASSPFSGGPIAQETQYF. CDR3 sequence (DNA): TGTGCCAGCAGCCCTTTCAGCGGGGGGCCGATAGCGCAAGAGACCCAGTACTTC.

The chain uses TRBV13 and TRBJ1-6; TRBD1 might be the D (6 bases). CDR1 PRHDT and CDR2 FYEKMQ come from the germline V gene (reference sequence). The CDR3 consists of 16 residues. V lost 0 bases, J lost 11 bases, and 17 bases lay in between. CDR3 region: CASSLGTGGAGAPLHF. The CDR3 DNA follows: TGTGCCAGCAGCTTAGGGACAGGTGGAGCGGGGGCACCCCTCCACTTT.

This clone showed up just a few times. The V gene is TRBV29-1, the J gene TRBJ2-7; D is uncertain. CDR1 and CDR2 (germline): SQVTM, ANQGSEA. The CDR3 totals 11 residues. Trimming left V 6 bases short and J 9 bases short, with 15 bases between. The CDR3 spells CSVWADGGQYF. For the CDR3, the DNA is TGCAGCGTGTGGGCCGACGGCGGGCAGTACTTC.

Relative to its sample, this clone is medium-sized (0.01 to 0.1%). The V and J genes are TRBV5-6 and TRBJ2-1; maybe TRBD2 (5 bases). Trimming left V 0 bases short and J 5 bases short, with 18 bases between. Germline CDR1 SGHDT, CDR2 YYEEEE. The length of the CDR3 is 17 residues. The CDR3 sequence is CASSLGLSDERDNEQFF. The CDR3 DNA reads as TGTGCCAGCAGCTTGGGCCTTAGCGACGAGAGGGACAATGAGCAGTTCTTC.

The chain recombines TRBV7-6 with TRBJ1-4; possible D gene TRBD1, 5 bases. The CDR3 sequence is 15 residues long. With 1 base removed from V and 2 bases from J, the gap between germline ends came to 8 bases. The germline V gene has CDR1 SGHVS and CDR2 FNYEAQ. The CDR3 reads CASSLGTRTNEKLFF. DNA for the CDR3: TGTGCCAGCAGCTTAGGGACAAGGACTAATGAAAAACTGTTTTTT.

CDR3 protein: CASSPGPQIANTGELFF. CDR3 DNA: TGTGCCAGCAGCCCGGGGCCCCAGATAGCGAACACCGGGGAGCTGTTTTTT. The rearrangement links TRBV7-6 to TRBJ2-2, with D perhaps being TRBD1 or TRBD2 (5 bases each). The CDR3 is made up of 17 amino acids. Germline CDR1 is SGHVS and CDR2 is FNYEAQ. Trimming took 5 bases from V and 0 from J, leaving 16 bases between them.

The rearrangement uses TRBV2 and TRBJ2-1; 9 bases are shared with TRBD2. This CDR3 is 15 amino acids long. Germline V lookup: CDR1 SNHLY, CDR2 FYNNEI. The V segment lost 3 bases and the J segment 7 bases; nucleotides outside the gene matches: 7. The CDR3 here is CASSESSGVENEQFF. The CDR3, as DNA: TGTGCCAGCAGTGAGTCTAGCGGGGTAGAGAATGAGCAGTTCTTC. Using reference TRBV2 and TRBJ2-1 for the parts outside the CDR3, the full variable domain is EPEVTQTPSHQVTQMGQEVILRCVPISNHLYFYWYRQILGQKVEFLVSFYNNEISEKSEIFDDQFSVERPDGSNFTLKIRSTKLEDSAMYFCASSESSGVENEQFFGPGTRLTVL.

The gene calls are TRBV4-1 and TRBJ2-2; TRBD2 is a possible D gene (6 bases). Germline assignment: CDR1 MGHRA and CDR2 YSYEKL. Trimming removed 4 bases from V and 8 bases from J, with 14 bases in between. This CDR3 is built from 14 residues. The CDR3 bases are TGCGCCAGCAGCCCCAGACTAGTTGCAGGGGAGCTGTTTTTT. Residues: CASSPRLVAGELFF.

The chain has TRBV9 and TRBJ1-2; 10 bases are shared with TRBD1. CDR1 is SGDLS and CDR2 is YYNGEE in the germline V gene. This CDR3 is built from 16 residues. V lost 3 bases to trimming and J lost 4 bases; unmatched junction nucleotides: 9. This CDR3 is CASSDESGTGAYGYTF. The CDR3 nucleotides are TGTGCCAGCAGCGACGAATCCGGGACAGGGGCCTATGGCTACACCTTC.

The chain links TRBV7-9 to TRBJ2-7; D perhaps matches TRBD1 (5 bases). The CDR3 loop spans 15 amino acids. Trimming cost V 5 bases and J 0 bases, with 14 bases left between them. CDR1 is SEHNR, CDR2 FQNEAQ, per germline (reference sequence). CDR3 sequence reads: CASSLVGASSYEQYF. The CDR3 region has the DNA TGTGCCAGCAGCCTAGTTGGGGCGAGCTCCTACGAGCAGTACTTC.

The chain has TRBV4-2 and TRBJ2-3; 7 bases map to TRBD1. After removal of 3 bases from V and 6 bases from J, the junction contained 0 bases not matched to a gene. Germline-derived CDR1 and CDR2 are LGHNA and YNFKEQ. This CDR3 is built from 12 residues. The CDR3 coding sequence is TGTGCCAGCAGCCAGACAGGGGATACGCAGTATTTT. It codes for CASSQTGDTQYF.

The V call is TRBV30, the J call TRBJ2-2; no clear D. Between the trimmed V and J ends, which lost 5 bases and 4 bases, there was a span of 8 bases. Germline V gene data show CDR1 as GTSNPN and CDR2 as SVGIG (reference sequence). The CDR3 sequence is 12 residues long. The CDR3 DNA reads TGTGCCTGGTCACAATTCACCGGGGAGCTGTTTTTT. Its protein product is CAWSQFTGELFF.

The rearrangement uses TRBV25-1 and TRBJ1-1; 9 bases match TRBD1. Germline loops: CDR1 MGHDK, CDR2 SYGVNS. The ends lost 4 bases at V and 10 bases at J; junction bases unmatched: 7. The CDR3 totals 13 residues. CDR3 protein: CASSGGRGQGAFF. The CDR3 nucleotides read TGTGCCAGCAGTGGCGGCAGGGGACAGGGAGCTTTCTTT.

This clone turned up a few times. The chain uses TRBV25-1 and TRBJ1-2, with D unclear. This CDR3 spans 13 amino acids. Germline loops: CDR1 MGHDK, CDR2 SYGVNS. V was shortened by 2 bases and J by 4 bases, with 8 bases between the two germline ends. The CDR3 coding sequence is TGTGCCAGCAGTGAAGCAGCCGTCTATGGCTACACCTTC. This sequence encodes CASSEAAVYGYTF.

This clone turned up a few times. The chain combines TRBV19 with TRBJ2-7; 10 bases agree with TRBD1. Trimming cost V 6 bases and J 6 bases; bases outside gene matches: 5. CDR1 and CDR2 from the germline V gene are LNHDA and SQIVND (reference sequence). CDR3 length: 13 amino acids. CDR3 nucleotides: TGTGCCAGTAGCCAGGGGACAGGGGTCGAGCAGTACTTC. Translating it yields CASSQGTGVEQYF.

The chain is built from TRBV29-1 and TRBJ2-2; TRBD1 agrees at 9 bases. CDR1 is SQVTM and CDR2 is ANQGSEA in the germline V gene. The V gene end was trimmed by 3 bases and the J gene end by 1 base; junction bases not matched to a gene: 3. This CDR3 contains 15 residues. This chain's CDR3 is CSVDGTGWNTGELFF. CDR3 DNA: TGCAGCGTTGATGGGACAGGGTGGAACACCGGGGAGCTGTTTTTT.

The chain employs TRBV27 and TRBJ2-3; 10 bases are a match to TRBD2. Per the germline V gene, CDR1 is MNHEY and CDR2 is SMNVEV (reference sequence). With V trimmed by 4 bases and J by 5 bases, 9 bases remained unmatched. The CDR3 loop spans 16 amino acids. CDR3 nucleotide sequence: TGTGCCAGCAGTTCCTTCCTAGCGGGGGTAATAGATACGCAGTATTTT. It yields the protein CASSSFLAGVIDTQYF.